The following is a TCR beta chain sequence with its context. Antigen specificity is unknown. Active moderate-to-severe ophthalmopathy, Clinical Activity Score at least 3, NOSPECS at least 4, under 3 months' duration. This sample was taken from a study of T cells in Graves' hyperthyroidism and ophthalmopathy. Study-wide results and limits: The model predicted ophthalmopathy a median around six months before onset. The blood repertoire included most of the expanded thyroid clonotypes above 0.001.

The investigators amplified TCR beta CDR3 regions from RNA transcripts. The TCR CDR3 first-round RT-PCR relied on the HTBI primer set. From the multiplex PCR reads, TCRdb called clonotypes with MiXCR, one entry per CDR3 protein. This table has 600,000 to 700,000 distinct CDR3 sequences, around 15% appearing once. CDR3 length: 14 residues. Trimming stripped 4 bases from V and 4 bases from J, with 14 bases between. Germline lookup yields CDR1 MNHEY and CDR2 SVGAGI. The material sequenced was blood. This TCR was recovered from a woman aged 40 to 50 with Graves' ophthalmopathy. The gene calls are TRBV6-5 and TRBJ2-7; the D gene is possibly TRBD2 (5 bases). CDR3 loop: CASSSGPSWYEQYF. DNA for the CDR3: TGTGCCAGCAGTTCCGGACCTAGCTGGTACGAGCAGTACTTC.